This T cell receptor (beta chain) is drawn from a study of circulating and synovial CD4+ cells in juvenile arthritis. Germline-derived CDR1 and CDR2 are KGHSH and LQKENI. The CDR3 contains 15 residues. With 3 bases removed from V and 5 bases from J, the gap between germline ends came to 16 bases. Donors were patients with active juvenile idiopathic arthritis. Libraries were prepared by immunoSEQ multiplex PCR; TCRdb keeps only in-frame clonotypes and omits some of them. The data contain about 30,000 clones, 80% to 95% of them singletons. This receptor was taken from a human donor with juvenile idiopathic arthritis. Source material: CD4+ T cells from blood. The chain couples TRBV18 to TRBJ1-1; the D gene is possibly TRBD1 (5 bases). CDR3 protein: CASSPVDTGLTEAFF. Written as DNA, the CDR3 is TGTGCCAGCTCACCTGTGGACACCGGGTTGACTGAAGCTTTCTTT.